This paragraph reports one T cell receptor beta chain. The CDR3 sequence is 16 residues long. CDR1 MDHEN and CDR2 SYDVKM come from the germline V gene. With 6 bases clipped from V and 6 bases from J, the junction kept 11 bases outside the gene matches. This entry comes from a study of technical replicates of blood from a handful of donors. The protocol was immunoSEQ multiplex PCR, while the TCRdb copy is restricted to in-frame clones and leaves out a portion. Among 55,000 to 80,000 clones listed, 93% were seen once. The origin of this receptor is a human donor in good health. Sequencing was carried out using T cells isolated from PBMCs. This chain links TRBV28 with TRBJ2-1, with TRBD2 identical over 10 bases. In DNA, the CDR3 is TGTGCCAGCAGCACCCTCGGACTAGCGGCCCTCAATGAGCAGTTCTTC. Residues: CASSTLGLAALNEQFF.